What follows describes a single T cell receptor beta chain. This entry comes from a study of graft-versus-host responses after intestinal transplantation. The starting material, graft tissue, was processed to release intraepithelial and lamina propria lymphocytes. The CDR3 runs 14 residues. Between the trimmed V and J ends, which lost 2 bases and 1 base, there was a span of 6 bases. Germline assignment: CDR1 MDHEN and CDR2 SYDVKM. Profiled with immunoSEQ multiplex PCR; TCRdb holds only in-frame clones, not every one. The data contain roughly 4,500 clones, more than 70% of them singletons. This TCR was sampled from a human patient who received an intestinal transplant, so some T cells may come from the graft donor. The material sequenced was ileum tissue, taken 338 days after intestinal transplantation. The V gene is TRBV28, the J gene TRBJ1-3, with D hard to call. CDR3 DNA sequence: TGTGCCAGCAGTTTAACGGAGTCTGGAAACACCATATATTTT. Amino acid sequence: CASSLTESGNTIYF.